The rows below give T cell receptor beta chains drawn from one sample of a study of T cell responses to AZD1222 COVID-19 vaccine. Repertoires were generated with immunoSEQ multiplex PCR, while TCRdb's copy carries only in-frame clones and drops some. This sample yields 150,000 to 200,000 clones, of which over 80% are seen a single time; under 1.1% belongs to the top ten. Material: peripheral blood, obtained 28 days after the second dose of the MenACWY control vaccine. Receptors were obtained from an adult who received the MenACWY meningococcal vaccine as a control. Both conserved end residues are part of each CDR3. The order of the fields is D gene, clone size, V gene, J gene, CDR3 protein, CDR3 DNA. A D gene is named only where the DNA matches it firmly. Clone size is not always given. Where it is, it says once, few, many or a class for expanded clones.

D gene: -; clone size: -; V gene: TRBV9; J gene: TRBJ2-7; CDR3 protein: CASSYDTTYEQYF; CDR3 DNA: TGTGCCAGCAGTTATGACACCACCTACGAGCAGTACTTC
D gene: -; clone size: -; V gene: TRBV6-5; J gene: TRBJ1-1; CDR3 protein: CASSYSQDTEAFF; CDR3 DNA: TGTGCCAGCAGTTACAGCCAAGACACTGAAGCTTTCTTT
D gene: -; clone size: -; V gene: TRBV30; J gene: TRBJ1-6; CDR3 protein: CAWIGRAPWSPLHF; CDR3 DNA: TGTGCCTGGATAGGGCGGGCTCCTTGGTCACCCCTCCACTTT
D gene: -; clone size: -; V gene: TRBV12-3/TRBV12-4; J gene: TRBJ1-2; CDR3 protein: CASSARDNYGYTF; CDR3 DNA: TGTGCCAGCAGTGCCAGGGACAACTATGGCTACACCTTC
D gene: -; clone size: -; V gene: TRBV30; J gene: TRBJ2-7; CDR3 protein: CAWRFPGANYEQYF; CDR3 DNA: TGTGCCTGGAGGTTCCCGGGAGCGAATTACGAGCAGTACTTC
D gene: TRBD1; clone size: few; V gene: TRBV28; J gene: TRBJ1-2; CDR3 protein: CASSFRRDRGIYGYTF; CDR3 DNA: TGTGCCAGCAGTTTCCGCCGGGACAGGGGAATCTATGGCTACACCTTC
D gene: -; clone size: -; V gene: TRBV10-1; J gene: TRBJ1-1; CDR3 protein: CASSPGTRNTEAFF; CDR3 DNA: TGCGCCAGCAGTCCCGGGACACGGAACACTGAAGCTTTCTTT
D gene: -; clone size: -; V gene: TRBV27; J gene: TRBJ2-1; CDR3 protein: CASSLGGTEYEQFF; CDR3 DNA: TGTGCCAGCAGTTTAGGCGGGACCGAATATGAGCAGTTCTTC
D gene: -; clone size: -; V gene: TRBV5-6; J gene: TRBJ2-7; CDR3 protein: CASSLGVPYEQYF; CDR3 DNA: TGTGCCAGCAGCTTGGGGGTTCCCTACGAGCAGTACTTC
D gene: -; clone size: -; V gene: TRBV4-3; J gene: TRBJ1-3; CDR3 protein: CASSQDPDWAGNTIYF; CDR3 DNA: TGCGCCAGCAGCCAAGATCCCGATTGGGCTGGAAACACCATATATTTT
D gene: -; clone size: -; V gene: TRBV6-1; J gene: TRBJ1-2; CDR3 protein: CASSERDYGYTF; CDR3 DNA: TGTGCCAGCAGTGAAAGGGACTATGGCTACACCTTC
D gene: -; clone size: -; V gene: TRBV18; J gene: TRBJ1-1; CDR3 protein: CASSPISGGANTEAFF; CDR3 DNA: TGTGCCAGCTCACCGATTTCAGGTGGAGCGAACACTGAAGCTTTCTTT
D gene: -; clone size: once; V gene: TRBV18; J gene: TRBJ2-1; CDR3 protein: CASSPQSSYNEQFF; CDR3 DNA: TGTGCCAGCTCACCACAGAGCTCCTACAATGAGCAGTTCTTC
D gene: TRBD1; clone size: -; V gene: TRBV15; J gene: TRBJ2-2; CDR3 protein: CATSRAQGAIGELFF; CDR3 DNA: TGTGCCACCAGCAGAGCGCAGGGGGCGATCGGGGAGCTGTTTTTT
D gene: -; clone size: -; V gene: TRBV27; J gene: TRBJ2-1; CDR3 protein: CASSSPRGGRLPKQFF; CDR3 DNA: TGTGCCAGCAGCTCCCCTCGAGGGGGGCGCCTCCCTAAGCAGTTCTTC
D gene: -; clone size: -; V gene: TRBV28; J gene: TRBJ1-3; CDR3 protein: CASSLGARRNTIYF; CDR3 DNA: TGTGCCAGCAGTTTAGGGGCACGAAGAAACACCATATATTTT
D gene: -; clone size: once; V gene: TRBV5-4; J gene: TRBJ1-3; CDR3 protein: CASSLAGTGNTIYF; CDR3 DNA: TGTGCCAGCAGCTTGGCAGGCACTGGAAACACCATATATTTT
D gene: TRBD1; clone size: -; V gene: TRBV7-8; J gene: TRBJ1-1; CDR3 protein: CASSLGGTGRRTEAFF; CDR3 DNA: TGTGCCAGCAGCTTAGGTGGGACAGGGAGAAGAACTGAAGCTTTCTTT
D gene: -; clone size: -; V gene: TRBV7-9; J gene: TRBJ1-1; CDR3 protein: CASSPMGNTEAFF; CDR3 DNA: TGTGCCAGCAGCCCTATGGGGAACACTGAAGCTTTCTTT
D gene: -; clone size: -; V gene: TRBV30; J gene: TRBJ1-1; CDR3 protein: CALRGAGEAFF; CDR3 DNA: TGTGCCCTAAGGGGGGCGGGTGAAGCTTTCTTT
D gene: -; clone size: -; V gene: TRBV28; J gene: TRBJ1-2; CDR3 protein: CASSLGAVHYGYTF; CDR3 DNA: TGTGCCAGCAGTTTAGGGGCGGTACACTATGGCTACACCTTC
D gene: -; clone size: -; V gene: TRBV7-2; J gene: TRBJ2-3; CDR3 protein: CASSLRGAKADTQYF; CDR3 DNA: TGTGCCAGCAGCTTACGGGGGGCGAAGGCAGATACGCAGTATTTT
D gene: TRBD1; clone size: once; V gene: TRBV20-1; J gene: TRBJ1-2; CDR3 protein: CSASSRGKVGYTF; CDR3 DNA: TGCAGTGCTAGTAGCAGGGGGAAAGTTGGCTACACCTTC
D gene: -; clone size: -; V gene: TRBV9; J gene: TRBJ1-2; CDR3 protein: CASSASGERGYGYTF; CDR3 DNA: TGTGCCAGCAGCGCCAGCGGGGAGCGGGGCTATGGCTACACCTTC